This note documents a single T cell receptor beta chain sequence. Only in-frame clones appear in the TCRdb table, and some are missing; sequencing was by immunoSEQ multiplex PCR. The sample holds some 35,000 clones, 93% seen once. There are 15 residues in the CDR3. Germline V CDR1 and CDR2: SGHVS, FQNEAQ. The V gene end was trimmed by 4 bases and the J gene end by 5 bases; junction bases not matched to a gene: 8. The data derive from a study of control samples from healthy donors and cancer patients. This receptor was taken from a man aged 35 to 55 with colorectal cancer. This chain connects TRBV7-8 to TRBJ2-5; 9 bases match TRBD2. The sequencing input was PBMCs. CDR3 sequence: CASSWGSGGPETQYF. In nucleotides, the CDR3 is TGTGCCAGCAGCTGGGGTAGCGGGGGCCCGGAGACCCAGTACTTC.